These 28 T cell receptor beta chains were sequenced from one sample in a study of cytomegalovirus exposure and HLA in healthy donors. PCR employed 60 Vbeta and 13 Jbeta primers. Assay used: immunoSEQ multiplex PCR; TCRdb lists only in-frame clones, some missing. In the table there are about 130,000 clones, around 80% of which are singletons. Input material: PBMCs. The source of these receptors is a young woman in good health and CMV-seropositive.

This clone was recorded once. CDR3 DNA: TGCGCCAGCAGCGGCCGGCCCGGGACAGGGGTGTACCAAGAGACCCAGTACTTC. It translates to CASSGRPGTGVYQETQYF. This sequence joins TRBV5-1 and TRBJ2-5, with 10 positions matching TRBD1. The CDR3 consists of 18 residues. From germline, CDR1 is SGHRS and CDR2 YFSETQ. V shed 4 bases and J 0 bases; nucleotides not matched to a gene: 12.

This chain uses TRBV6-4 with TRBJ2-5, with no clear D. Germline V lookup: CDR1 MRHNA, CDR2 SNTAGT. V was clipped by 8 bases and J by 5 bases, with 15 bases between them. The CDR3 is 13 amino acids. This chain's CDR3 is CASYRPSLETQYF. CDR3 DNA: TGTGCCAGCTACCGCCCGAGCCTTGAGACCCAGTACTTC.

V is TRBV5-1 and J is TRBJ2-3; D not resolved. The V end lost 4 bases, the J end lost 3 bases, and 12 bases lay between the germline ends. This CDR3 has 14 amino acids. CDR1 and CDR2 from the germline V gene are SGHRS and YFSETQ. The CDR3 region is CASSGGSVTDTQYF. DNA for the CDR3: TGCGCCAGCAGCGGCGGTTCGGTGACAGATACGCAGTATTTT.

V and J are TRBV14 and TRBJ2-1; D not certain. Per germline, CDR1 SGHDN and CDR2 FVKESK. The ends were cut back, 2 bases at V and 8 bases at J, with 16 bases in the middle. The CDR3 loop spans 15 amino acids. CDR3 bases: TGTGCCAGCAGCCAACCCCTTTATAGCAGCGATGAGCAGTTCTTC. Translating it yields CASSQPLYSSDEQFF. Based on the CDR3 plus reference TRBV14 and TRBJ2-1, the full variable domain is EAGVTQFPSHSVIEKGQTVTLRCDPISGHDNLYWYRRVMGKEIKFLLHFVKESKQDESGMPNNRFLAERTGGTYSTLKVQPAELEDSGVYFCASSQPLYSSDEQFFGPGTRLTVL.

V and J are TRBV11-2 and TRBJ2-7; a weak D match, TRBD2 (6 bases). V was clipped by 3 bases and J by 4 bases, with 13 bases between them. Germline CDR1 and CDR2: SGHAT and FQNNGV. There are 14 residues in the CDR3. The CDR3 sequence: CASSLGTVGYEQYF. CDR3 sequence (DNA): TGTGCCAGCAGCTTGGGGACTGTCGGTTACGAGCAGTACTTC.

This chain uses TRBV5-4 with TRBJ2-7, with TRBD2 identical over 8 bases. V shed 4 bases, J shed 3 bases, and the junction held 12 bases outside the gene matches. Germline lookup yields CDR1 SGHNT and CDR2 YYREEE (reference sequence). CDR3 length: 16 residues. CDR3 DNA: TGTGCCAGCAGCCGGGGGGGAACAAACGGTCTCTACGAGCAGTACTTC. Translation: CASSRGGTNGLYEQYF.

The rearrangement uses TRBV6-6 and TRBJ1-4; D remains ambiguous. CDR3 size: 13 residues. Germline-derived CDR1 and CDR2 are MNHNY and SVGAGI (reference sequence). V gave up 6 bases and J gave up 3 bases, with 8 bases separating them. The CDR3 nucleotides are TGTGCCAGCAGCCCACCGGCTAATGAAAAACTGTTTTTT. Amino acid sequence: CASSPPANEKLFF.

The chain joins TRBV28 to TRBJ1-4; the match to TRBD1 covers 7 bases. CDR3 length: 12 residues. Germline V gene lookup returns CDR1 MDHEN and CDR2 SYDVKM. The trim removed 7 bases at V and 13 bases at J, leaving 9 bases unmatched. In DNA, the CDR3 is TGTGCCAGCACCGACTCAGGGGGAGGACTGTTTTTT. Translation: CASTDSGGGLFF.

This chain links TRBV7-9 with TRBJ2-7; 8 positions match TRBD1. Germline V lookup: CDR1 SEHNR, CDR2 FQNEAQ (reference sequence). The CDR3 covers 14 residues. The J segment lost 0 bases and the V segment lost 7 bases, leaving 5 bases of the junction unmatched. CDR3 residues: CASNRGQGSYEQYF. DNA of the CDR3: TGTGCCAGCAACCGTGGACAGGGCTCCTACGAGCAGTACTTC.

The rearrangement links TRBV27 to TRBJ1-5; a weak D match, TRBD1 (6 bases). V was clipped by 3 bases and J by 3 bases, with 18 bases between them. CDR3 length: 17 amino acids. The germline gives CDR1 MNHEY, CDR2 SMNVEV (reference sequence). As DNA, the CDR3 is TGTGCCAGCAGTTTTGGGGGCCCCAGGGCCTTCAATCAGCCCCAGCATTTT. Translated: CASSFGGPRAFNQPQHF.

The chain combines TRBV5-4 with TRBJ2-5, with no clear D. The closer fit of TRBJ2-7 to the DNA end suggests the J call may be wrong. The CDR3 contains 12 residues. Germline CDR1 is SGHNT and CDR2 is YYREEE (reference sequence). The CDR3 loop is CASSQEQYEQYF. CDR3 coding DNA: TGTGCCAGCAGCCAGGAACAGTACGAGCAGTACTTC.

The rearrangement joins TRBV10-1 to TRBJ2-7, with D perhaps TRBD2 (5 bases). Germline-derived CDR1 and CDR2 are WNHNN and SYGVQD (reference sequence). Trimming pared 2 bases from V and 2 bases from J, leaving 13 bases between. This CDR3 comprises 15 residues. CDR3 nucleotide sequence: TGCGCCAGCAGTGAGACAGCGAAGGGAGCCTACGAGCAGTACTTC. This encodes CASSETAKGAYEQYF.

The J gene is TRBJ1-1, the V gene TRBV19, with TRBD1 identical over 8 bases. CDR1 LNHDA and CDR2 SQIVND come from the germline V gene (reference sequence). V gave up 4 bases and J gave up 5 bases; unmatched junction bases: 6. The CDR3 totals 14 residues. As DNA, the CDR3 is TGTGCCAGTAGTACGACAGGGGCCAGGACTGAAGCTTTCTTT. Its protein is CASSTTGARTEAFF. Complete variable domain (other parts from reference TRBV19 and TRBJ1-1): DGGITQSPKYLFRKEGQNVTLSCEQNLNHDAMYWYRQDPGQGLRLIYYSQIVNDFQKGDIAEGYSVSREKKESFPLTVTSAQKNPTAFYLCASSTTGARTEAFFGQGTRLTVV.

This clone was seen just once. The chain uses TRBV30 and TRBJ2-3; 7 bases map to TRBD2. CDR1 and CDR2 from the germline V gene are GTSNPN and SVGIG (reference sequence). The CDR3 is 15 amino acids. J was trimmed by 5 bases and V by 0 bases; bases with no gene match: 8. The CDR3 loop reads CAWSVREDLGDTQYF. CDR3 coding DNA: TGTGCCTGGAGTGTACGGGAGGACCTTGGAGATACGCAGTATTTT.

The V gene is TRBV7-3, the J gene TRBJ2-3; 12 bases map to TRBD2. Trimming took 1 base from V and 5 from J; bases not matched to a gene: 7. The CDR3 is 17 amino acids. Germline lookup yields CDR1 SGHTA and CDR2 FQGTGA. CDR3 bases: TGTGCCAGCAGCTTAATGGCTAGCGGGGGGGATGGAGATACGCAGTATTTT. Amino acids: CASSLMASGGDGDTQYF.

The chain recombines TRBV10-1 with TRBJ2-5, with D perhaps TRBD2 (7 bases). The J call may be incorrect, as the DNA end agrees better with TRBJ2-7. This CDR3 comprises 22 residues. The germline CDR1 and CDR2 sequences are WNHNN and SYGVQD (reference sequence). CDR3 loop: CASSEGVGLSTGKAGSTYEQYF. DNA of the CDR3: TGCGCCAGCAGTGAGGGTGTGGGCCTAAGTACAGGGAAAGCGGGGAGTACCTACGAGCAGTACTTC.

This clone was counted a single time. The V call is TRBV9, the J call TRBJ2-2; D may be TRBD2 (5 bases). The germline V gene has CDR1 SGDLS and CDR2 YYNGEE. The CDR3 covers 15 residues. The V and J ends lost 0 bases and 8 bases respectively, with 14 bases between them. The CDR3 loop reads CASSVAEGISGELFF. CDR3 bases: TGTGCCAGCAGCGTAGCTGAGGGCATCTCGGGGGAGCTGTTTTTT.

This chain uses TRBV11-3 with TRBJ1-3, with 7 bases that match TRBD1. This CDR3 contains 16 residues. The germline CDR1 and CDR2 sequences are SGHNT and YENEEA. V dropped 5 bases and J dropped 0; count of bases not matched to a gene: 7. This chain's CDR3 is CASSIRTGDSGNTIYF. The CDR3 DNA is TGTGCCAGCAGCATTCGGACAGGCGACTCTGGAAACACCATATATTTT.

This clone was detected a few times. This chain joins TRBV27 and TRBJ1-5; D is unresolved. Trimming removed 6 bases from V and 5 bases from J, with 20 bases in between. Per germline, CDR1 MNHEY and CDR2 SMNVEV (reference sequence). The CDR3 sequence is 16 residues long. CDR3: CASSPVSGEPYQPQHF. CDR3 DNA sequence: TGTGCCAGCAGCCCCGTTAGCGGGGAGCCTTATCAGCCCCAGCATTTT.

V is TRBV12-5 and J is TRBJ1-1, with 7 positions matching TRBD1. Germline V gene data show CDR1 as LGHNT and CDR2 as FRNRAP. Unmatched junction bases numbered 18, after V lost 0 bases and J lost 11 bases. The CDR3 sequence is 17 residues long. The CDR3 nucleotides read TGTGCTAGTGGTTTGGTACTTCAGGGACAGCCCTTAGAAGGGGCTTTCTTT. Translating it yields CASGLVLQGQPLEGAFF.

This chain joins TRBV10-3 and TRBJ2-7, with TRBD2 matching 13 bases. The CDR3 extends over 16 amino acids. Germline V gene data show CDR1 as ENHRY and CDR2 as SYGVKD. V shed 0 bases, J shed 5 bases, and the junction held 4 bases outside the gene matches. Written as DNA, the CDR3 is TGTGCCATCAGTGAGTCCAGGACTAGCGGGGGCCACGAGCAGTACTTC. The encoded protein is CAISESRTSGGHEQYF.

The CDR3 nucleotides read TGTGCCAGCAGTGCCTTACAGGGCCCTGGAAACACCATATATTTT. It encodes CASSALQGPGNTIYF. The rearrangement links TRBV6-1 to TRBJ1-3, with D possibly TRBD1 on 6 matching bases. Germline V gene data show CDR1 as MNHNS and CDR2 as SASEGT. Deletions cut 4 bases from V and 2 bases from J, with 12 bases between. There are 15 residues in the CDR3.

This clone showed up just once. The rearrangement links TRBV30 to TRBJ2-1, with 8 bases lining up with TRBD1. Losses at the gene ends were 5 bases for V and 7 bases for J; bases not matched to a gene: 10. The CDR3 is made up of 14 amino acids. Germline V CDR1 and CDR2: GTSNPN, SVGIG (reference sequence). The CDR3 nucleotides are TGTGCCTGGGCCCACGGACAGGGCCGAAATGAGCAGTTCTTC. Protein: CAWAHGQGRNEQFF.

V usage is TRBV25-1 and J usage is TRBJ2-7; 9 bases are a match to TRBD1. Germline V gene lookup returns CDR1 MGHDK and CDR2 SYGVNS. CDR3 length: 16 residues. The junction had 11 bases not matched to a gene; V was cut back by 3 bases and J by 5 bases. The CDR3 nucleotides read TGTGCCAGCAGTGAGCCACCGGGACAGGGACCCCACGAGCAGTACTTC. This translates into CASSEPPGQGPHEQYF.

This clone was seen only a few times. The rearrangement joins TRBV7-3 to TRBJ1-2, with a weak D call TRBD1 (5 bases). Trimming removed 0 bases from V and 8 bases from J, with 10 bases in between. CDR1 is SGHTA, CDR2 FQGTGA, per germline. There are 13 residues in the CDR3. The CDR3 loop is CASSLTAGFGYTF. CDR3 nucleotide sequence: TGTGCCAGCAGCTTAACGGCAGGGTTCGGCTACACCTTC. Using reference TRBV7-3 and TRBJ1-2 for the parts outside the CDR3, the full variable domain is GAGVSQTPSNKVTEKGKYVELRCDPISGHTALYWYRQSLGQGPEFLIYFQGTGAADDSGLPNDRFFAVRPEGSVSTLKIQRTERGDSAVYLCASSLTAGFGYTFGSGTRLTVV.

To note about this clone: Germline and junction disagree at one end, which may indicate a read error. CDR3 in amino acids: CSSSLEQGDYEQYF. CDR3 sequence (DNA): TGTTCCAGCAGCTTAGAACAGGGGGACTACGAGCAGTACTTC. The rearrangement uses TRBV7-9 and TRBJ2-7; 8 nucleotides match TRBD1. The CDR3 contains 14 residues. Germline V gene lookup returns CDR1 SEHNR and CDR2 FQNEAQ (reference sequence).

The chain recombines TRBV5-4 with TRBJ2-7; TRBD1 matches 8 bases. The CDR3 covers 14 residues. With 4 bases clipped from V and 2 bases from J, the junction kept 5 bases outside the gene matches. The germline V gene encodes CDR1 SGHNT and CDR2 YYREEE (reference sequence). CDR3 protein: CASSNTGGTYEQYF. The CDR3 DNA is TGTGCCAGCAGCAATACAGGGGGAACCTACGAGCAGTACTTC.

The gene calls are TRBV7-9 and TRBJ2-7, with 11 bases fitting TRBD1. The J segment lost 6 bases and the V segment lost 4 bases, leaving 8 bases of the junction unmatched. From germline, CDR1 is SEHNR and CDR2 FQNEAQ (reference sequence). The CDR3 loop spans 15 amino acids. CDR3 sequence reads: CASSSSGTGGPEQYF. The DNA for the CDR3 is TGTGCCAGCAGCTCCTCCGGGACAGGGGGGCCCGAGCAGTACTTC.